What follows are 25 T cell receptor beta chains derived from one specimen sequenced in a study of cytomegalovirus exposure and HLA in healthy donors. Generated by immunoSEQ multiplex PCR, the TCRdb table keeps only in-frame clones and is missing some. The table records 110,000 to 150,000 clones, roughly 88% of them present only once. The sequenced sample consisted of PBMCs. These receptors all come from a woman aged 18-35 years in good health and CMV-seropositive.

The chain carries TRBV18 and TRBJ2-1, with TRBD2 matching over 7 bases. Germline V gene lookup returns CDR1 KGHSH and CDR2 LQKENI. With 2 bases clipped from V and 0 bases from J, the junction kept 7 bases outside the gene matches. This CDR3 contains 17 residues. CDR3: CASSPLASGYSYNEQFF. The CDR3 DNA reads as TGTGCCAGCTCACCATTGGCTAGCGGTTACTCCTACAATGAGCAGTTCTTC.

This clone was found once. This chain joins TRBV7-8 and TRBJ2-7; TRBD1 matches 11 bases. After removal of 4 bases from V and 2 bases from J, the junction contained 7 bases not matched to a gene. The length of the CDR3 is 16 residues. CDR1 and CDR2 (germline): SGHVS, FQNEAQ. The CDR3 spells CASSSHPGQGAYEQYF. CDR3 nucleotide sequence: TGTGCCAGCAGCTCACACCCGGGACAGGGGGCCTACGAGCAGTACTTC.

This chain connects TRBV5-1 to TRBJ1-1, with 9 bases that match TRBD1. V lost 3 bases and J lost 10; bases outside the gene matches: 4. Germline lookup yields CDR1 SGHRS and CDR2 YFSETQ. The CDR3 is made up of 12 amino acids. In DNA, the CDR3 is TGCGCCAGCAGCTACGACAGGGGGGGAGCTTTCTTT. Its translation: CASSYDRGGAFF. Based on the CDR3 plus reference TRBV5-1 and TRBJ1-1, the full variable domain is KAGVTQTPRYLIKTRGQQVTLSCSPISGHRSVSWYQQTPGQGLQFLFEYFSETQRNKGNFPGRFSGRQFSNSRSEMNVSTLELGDSALYLCASSYDRGGAFFGQGTRLTVV.

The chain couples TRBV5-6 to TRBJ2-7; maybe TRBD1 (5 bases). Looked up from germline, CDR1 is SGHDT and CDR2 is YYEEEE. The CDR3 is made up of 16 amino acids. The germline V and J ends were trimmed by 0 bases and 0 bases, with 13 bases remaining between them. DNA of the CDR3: TGTGCCAGCAGCTTGGTAGGGGCCCTAAGCTCCTACGAGCAGTACTTC. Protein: CASSLVGALSSYEQYF.

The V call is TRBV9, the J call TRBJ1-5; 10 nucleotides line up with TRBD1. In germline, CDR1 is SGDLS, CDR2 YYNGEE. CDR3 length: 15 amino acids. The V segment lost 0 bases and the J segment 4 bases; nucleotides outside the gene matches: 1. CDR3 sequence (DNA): TGTGCCAGCAGCGTAGAGGGACAGGGGAATCAGCCCCAGCATTTT. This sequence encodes CASSVEGQGNQPQHF.

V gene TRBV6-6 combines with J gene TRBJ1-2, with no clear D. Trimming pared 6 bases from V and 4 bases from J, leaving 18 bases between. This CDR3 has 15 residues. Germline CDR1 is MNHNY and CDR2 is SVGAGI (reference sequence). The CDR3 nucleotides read TGTGCCAGCAGCCCCTGGGCCGGGGAGGGCTATGGCTACACCTTC. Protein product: CASSPWAGEGYGYTF.

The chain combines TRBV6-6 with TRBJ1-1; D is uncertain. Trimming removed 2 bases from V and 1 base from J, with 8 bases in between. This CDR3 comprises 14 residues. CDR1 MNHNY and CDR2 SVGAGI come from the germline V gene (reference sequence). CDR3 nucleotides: TGTGCCAGCAGTTACACTAATAAGAACACTGAAGCTTTCTTT. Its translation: CASSYTNKNTEAFF.

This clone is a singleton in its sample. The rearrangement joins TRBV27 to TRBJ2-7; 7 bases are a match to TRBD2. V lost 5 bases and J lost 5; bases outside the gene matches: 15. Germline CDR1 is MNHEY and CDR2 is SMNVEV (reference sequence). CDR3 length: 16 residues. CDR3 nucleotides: TGTGCCAGCAGTACCCAGACTAGCTGGAGAACCCACGAGCAGTACTTC. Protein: CASSTQTSWRTHEQYF.

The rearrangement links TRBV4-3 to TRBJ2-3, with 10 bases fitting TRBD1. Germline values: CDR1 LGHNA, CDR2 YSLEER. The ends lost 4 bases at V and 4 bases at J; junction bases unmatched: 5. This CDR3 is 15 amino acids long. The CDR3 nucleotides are TGCGCCAGCAGCCTTAGGACAGGGGGGGCAGATACGCAGTATTTT. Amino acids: CASSLRTGGADTQYF.

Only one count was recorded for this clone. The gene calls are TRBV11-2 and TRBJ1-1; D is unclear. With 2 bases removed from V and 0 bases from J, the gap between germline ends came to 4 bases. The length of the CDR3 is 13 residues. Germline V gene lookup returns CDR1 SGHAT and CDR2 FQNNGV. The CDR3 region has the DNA TGTGCCAGCAGCTTATATATGAACACTGAAGCTTTCTTT. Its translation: CASSLYMNTEAFF.

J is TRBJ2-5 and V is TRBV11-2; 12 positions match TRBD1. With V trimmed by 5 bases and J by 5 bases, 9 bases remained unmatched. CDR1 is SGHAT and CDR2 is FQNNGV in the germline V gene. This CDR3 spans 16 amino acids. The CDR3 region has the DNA TGTGCCAGCAGCCTGGGACAGGGGGCGACTATTGAGACCCAGTACTTC. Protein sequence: CASSLGQGATIETQYF.

CDR3 DNA: TGTGCCAGCAGCTTCAGGGGCGGGAACTATGGCTACACCTTC. It yields the protein CASSFRGGNYGYTF. This chain uses TRBV5-8 with TRBJ1-2, with a possible D match to TRBD1 (6 bases). CDR1 and CDR2 (germline): SGHTS, YDEGEE. Deletions cut 2 bases from V and 2 bases from J, with 10 bases between. This CDR3 contains 14 residues.

The CDR3 bases are TGTGCCAGCGGATATAGGGACAGGGATACCGGCTACACCTTC. Residues: CASGYRDRDTGYTF. This chain connects TRBV27 to TRBJ1-2; 9 bases fit TRBD1. CDR1 is MNHEY, CDR2 SMNVEV, per germline (reference sequence). The V gene end was trimmed by 8 bases and the J gene end by 8 bases; junction bases not matched to a gene: 12. CDR3 length: 14 residues.

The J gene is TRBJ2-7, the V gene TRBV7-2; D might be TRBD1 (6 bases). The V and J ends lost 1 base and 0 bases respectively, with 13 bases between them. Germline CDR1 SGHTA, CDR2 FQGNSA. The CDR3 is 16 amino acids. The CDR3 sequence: CASSLGGPGFSYEQYF. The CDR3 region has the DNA TGTGCCAGCAGCTTAGGGGGGCCAGGCTTCTCCTACGAGCAGTACTTC.

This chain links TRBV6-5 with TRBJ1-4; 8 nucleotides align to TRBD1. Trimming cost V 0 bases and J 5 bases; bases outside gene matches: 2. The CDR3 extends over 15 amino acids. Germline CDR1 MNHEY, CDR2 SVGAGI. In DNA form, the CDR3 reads TGTGCCAGCAGTTACTCAGCAGGGGGCAATGAAAAACTGTTTTTT. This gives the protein CASSYSAGGNEKLFF.

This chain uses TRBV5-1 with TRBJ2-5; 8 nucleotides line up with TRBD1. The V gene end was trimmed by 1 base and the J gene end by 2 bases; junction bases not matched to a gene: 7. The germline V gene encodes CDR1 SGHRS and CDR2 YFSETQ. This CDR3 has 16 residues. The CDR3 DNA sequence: TGCGCCAGCAGCTTGCTCCCTGGACAGGGTCAAGAGACCCAGTACTTC. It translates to CASSLLPGQGQETQYF. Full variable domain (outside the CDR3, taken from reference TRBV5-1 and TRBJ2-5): KAGVTQTPRYLIKTRGQQVTLSCSPISGHRSVSWYQQTPGQGLQFLFEYFSETQRNKGNFPGRFSGRQFSNSRSEMNVSTLELGDSALYLCASSLLPGQGQETQYFGPGTRLLVL.

CDR3 residues: CASSEPSHRVRGYGYTF. The CDR3 nucleotides read TGTGCCAGCAGTGAACCCAGCCACAGGGTAAGGGGCTATGGCTACACCTTC. The chain has TRBV2 and TRBJ1-2, with D possibly being TRBD1 (6 bases). The V end lost 2 bases, the J end lost 4 bases, and 20 bases lay between the germline ends. This CDR3 spans 17 amino acids. In germline, CDR1 is SNHLY, CDR2 FYNNEI.

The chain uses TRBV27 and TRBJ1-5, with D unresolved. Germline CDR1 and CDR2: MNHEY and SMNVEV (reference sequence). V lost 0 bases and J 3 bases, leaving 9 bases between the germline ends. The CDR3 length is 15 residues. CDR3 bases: TGTGCCAGCAGTTTATCCGTGGGAGACAATCAGCCCCAGCATTTT. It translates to CASSLSVGDNQPQHF.

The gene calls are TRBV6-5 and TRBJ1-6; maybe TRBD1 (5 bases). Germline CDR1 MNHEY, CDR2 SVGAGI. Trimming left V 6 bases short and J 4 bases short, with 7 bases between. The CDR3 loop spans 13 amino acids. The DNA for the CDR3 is TGTGCCAGCAGGGGGGGGTATAATTCACCCCTCCACTTT. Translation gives CASRGGYNSPLHF.

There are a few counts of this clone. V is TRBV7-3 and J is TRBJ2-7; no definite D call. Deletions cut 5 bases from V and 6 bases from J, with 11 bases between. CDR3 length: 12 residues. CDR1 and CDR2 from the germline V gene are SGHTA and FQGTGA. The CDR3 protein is CASSHGEGEQYF. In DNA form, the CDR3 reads TGTGCCAGCAGCCACGGAGAAGGCGAGCAGTACTTC.

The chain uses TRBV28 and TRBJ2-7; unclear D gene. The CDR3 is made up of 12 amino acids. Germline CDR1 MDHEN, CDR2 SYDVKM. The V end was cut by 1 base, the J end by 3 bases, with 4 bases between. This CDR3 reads CASSLSDYEQYF. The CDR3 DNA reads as TGTGCCAGCAGTTTATCAGACTACGAGCAGTACTTC.

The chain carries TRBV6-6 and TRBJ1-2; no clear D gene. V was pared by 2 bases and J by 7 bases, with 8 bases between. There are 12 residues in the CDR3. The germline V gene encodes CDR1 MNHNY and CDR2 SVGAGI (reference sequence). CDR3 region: CASSYGEGGYTF. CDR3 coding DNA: TGTGCCAGCAGTTACGGCGAGGGTGGCTACACCTTC.

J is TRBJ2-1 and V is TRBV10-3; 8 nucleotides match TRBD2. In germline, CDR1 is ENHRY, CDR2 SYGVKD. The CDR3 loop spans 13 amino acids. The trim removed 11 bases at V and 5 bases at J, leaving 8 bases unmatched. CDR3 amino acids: CAVGEGLDNEQFF. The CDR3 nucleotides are TGTGCCGTGGGAGAGGGACTAGACAATGAGCAGTTCTTC.

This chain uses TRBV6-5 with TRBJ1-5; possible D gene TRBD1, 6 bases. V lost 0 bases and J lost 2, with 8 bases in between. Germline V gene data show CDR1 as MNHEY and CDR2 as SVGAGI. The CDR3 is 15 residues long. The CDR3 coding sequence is TGTGCCAGCAGTTACTCAGGGGGTGGCAATCAGCCCCAGCATTTT. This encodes CASSYSGGGNQPQHF.

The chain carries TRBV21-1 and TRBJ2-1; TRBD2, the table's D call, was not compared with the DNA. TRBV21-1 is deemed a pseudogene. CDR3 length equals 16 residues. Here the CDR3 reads CASSPPIGTASNEQFF. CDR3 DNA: TGTGCCAGCAGCCCCCCGATTGGGACTGCGAGCAATGAGCAGTTCTTC.